This T cell receptor (beta chain) was sequenced during a study of blood T cell repertoires in COVID-19. About the study: Both acute and convalescent COVID-19 samples were obtained from the United States, Italy and Spain. T cells, B-cell-depleted T cells, or PBMCs supplied cDNA or gDNA.

Trimming removed 4 bases at V and 0 bases at J, with 24 bases between. The CDR3 consists of 19 residues. The germline CDR1 and CDR2 sequences are LGHDT and YNNKEL (reference sequence). Source study methods: Nucleated cell number was recorded as an estimate derived from reference gene primer amplification. This table comes from immunoSEQ multiplex PCR, and its TCRdb copy is limited to in-frame clones, with some not included. V and J calls and clone size come straight from that table; D and trimming were deduced from the DNA. In the table there are about 160,000 clones, around 82% of which are singletons.

Sequencing was done on a sample of peripheral blood. The sequence came from a man in his sixties who had recovered from COVID-19. The V call is TRBV3-1 (or the pseudogene TRBV3-2), the J call TRBJ1-1, with D perhaps TRBD1 (6 bases). CDR3 DNA: TGTGCCAGCAGCCCAGGGACCTCCCGCGGGGGCCTAGTGAACACTGAAGCTTTCTTT. Amino acids: CASSPGTSRGGLVNTEAFF.